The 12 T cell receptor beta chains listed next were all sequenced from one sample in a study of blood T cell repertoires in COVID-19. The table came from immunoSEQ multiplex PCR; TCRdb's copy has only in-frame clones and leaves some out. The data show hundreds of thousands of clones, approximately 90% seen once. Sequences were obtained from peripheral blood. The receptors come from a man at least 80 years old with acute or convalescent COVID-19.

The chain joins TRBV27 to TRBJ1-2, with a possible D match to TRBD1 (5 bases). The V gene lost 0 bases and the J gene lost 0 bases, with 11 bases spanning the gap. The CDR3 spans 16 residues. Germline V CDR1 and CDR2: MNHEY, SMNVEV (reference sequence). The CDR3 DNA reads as TGTGCCAGCAGTTTATCCGGTCGACAGCCTAACTATGGCTACACCTTC. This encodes CASSLSGRQPNYGYTF.

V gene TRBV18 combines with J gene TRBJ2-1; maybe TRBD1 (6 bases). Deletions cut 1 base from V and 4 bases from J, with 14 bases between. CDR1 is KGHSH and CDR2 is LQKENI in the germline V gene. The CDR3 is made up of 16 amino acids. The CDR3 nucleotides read TGTGCCAGCTCACCACGTAATACAGGGCAATACAATGAGCAGTTCTTC. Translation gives CASSPRNTGQYNEQFF.

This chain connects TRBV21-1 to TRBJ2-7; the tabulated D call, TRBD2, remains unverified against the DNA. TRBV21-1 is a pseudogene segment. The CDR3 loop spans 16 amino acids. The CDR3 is CASSKGGASGSHEQYF. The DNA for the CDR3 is TGTGCCAGCAGCAAAGGAGGGGCTAGCGGGAGCCACGAGCAGTACTTC.

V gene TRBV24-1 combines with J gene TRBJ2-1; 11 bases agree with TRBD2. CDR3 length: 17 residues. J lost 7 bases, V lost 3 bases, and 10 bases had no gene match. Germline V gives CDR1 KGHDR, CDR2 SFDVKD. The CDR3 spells CATSDVPTSGSMNEQFF. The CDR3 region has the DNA TGTGCCACCAGTGATGTCCCCACTAGCGGGAGTATGAATGAGCAGTTCTTC.

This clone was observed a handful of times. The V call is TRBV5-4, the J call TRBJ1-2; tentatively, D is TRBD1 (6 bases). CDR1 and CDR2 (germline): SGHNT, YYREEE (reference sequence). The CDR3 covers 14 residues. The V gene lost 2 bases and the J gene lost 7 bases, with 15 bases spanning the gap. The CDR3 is CASSFVQGGRGYTF. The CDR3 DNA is TGTGCCAGCAGCTTTGTACAGGGTGGACGTGGCTACACCTTC.

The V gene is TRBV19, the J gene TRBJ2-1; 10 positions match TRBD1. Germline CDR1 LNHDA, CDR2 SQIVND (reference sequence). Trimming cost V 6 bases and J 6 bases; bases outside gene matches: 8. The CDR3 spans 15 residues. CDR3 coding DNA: TGTGCCAGTAGCCCCGGGACAGGGGTTTCCAATGAGCAGTTCTTC. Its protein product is CASSPGTGVSNEQFF.

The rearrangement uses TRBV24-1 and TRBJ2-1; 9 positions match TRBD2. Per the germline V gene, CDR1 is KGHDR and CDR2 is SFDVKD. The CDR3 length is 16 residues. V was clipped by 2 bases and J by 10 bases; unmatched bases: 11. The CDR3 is CATSDSGTSPVYEQFF. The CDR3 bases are TGTGCCACCAGTGATTCCGGGACTAGCCCAGTGTACGAGCAGTTCTTC.

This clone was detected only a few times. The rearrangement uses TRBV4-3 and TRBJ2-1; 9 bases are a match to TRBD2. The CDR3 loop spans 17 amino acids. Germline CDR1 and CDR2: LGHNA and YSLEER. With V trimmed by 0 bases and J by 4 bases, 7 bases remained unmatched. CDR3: CASSQDRREGIYNEQFF. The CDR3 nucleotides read TGCGCCAGCAGCCAAGATAGGCGGGAGGGAATATACAATGAGCAGTTCTTC.

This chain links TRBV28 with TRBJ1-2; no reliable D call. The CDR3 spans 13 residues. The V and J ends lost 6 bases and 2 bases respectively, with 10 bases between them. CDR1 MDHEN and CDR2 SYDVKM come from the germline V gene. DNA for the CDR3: TGTGCCAGCAGCCCACAGATAAACTATGGCTACACCTTC. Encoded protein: CASSPQINYGYTF.

The DNA of the CDR3 is TGTGCCAGTAGTACTATCGGAGGGAGGGGTCGCAATCAGCCCCAGCATTTT. Translating it yields CASSTIGGRGRNQPQHF. The V call is TRBV19, the J call TRBJ1-5, with a weak D call TRBD1 (5 bases). Trimming took 4 bases from V and 2 from J, leaving 18 bases between them. The CDR3 has 17 amino acids. From germline, CDR1 is LNHDA and CDR2 SQIVND (reference sequence).

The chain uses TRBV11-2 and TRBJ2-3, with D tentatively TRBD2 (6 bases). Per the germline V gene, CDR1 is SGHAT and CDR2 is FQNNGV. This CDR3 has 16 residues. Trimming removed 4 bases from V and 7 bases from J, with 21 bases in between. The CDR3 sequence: CASSSLATSGLNTQYF. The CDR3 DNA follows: TGTGCCAGCAGCTCCTTGGCGACTAGTGGTCTGAATACGCAGTATTTT.

CDR3 sequence reads: CSVEGGGYEQYF. The CDR3 DNA follows: TGCAGCGTTGAAGGGGGCGGCTACGAGCAGTACTTC. The V and J genes are TRBV29-1 and TRBJ2-7; D is perhaps TRBD1 (5 bases). V was trimmed by 1 base and J by 3 bases, leaving 7 bases between them. Germline lookup yields CDR1 SQVTM and CDR2 ANQGSEA. CDR3 size: 12 residues.